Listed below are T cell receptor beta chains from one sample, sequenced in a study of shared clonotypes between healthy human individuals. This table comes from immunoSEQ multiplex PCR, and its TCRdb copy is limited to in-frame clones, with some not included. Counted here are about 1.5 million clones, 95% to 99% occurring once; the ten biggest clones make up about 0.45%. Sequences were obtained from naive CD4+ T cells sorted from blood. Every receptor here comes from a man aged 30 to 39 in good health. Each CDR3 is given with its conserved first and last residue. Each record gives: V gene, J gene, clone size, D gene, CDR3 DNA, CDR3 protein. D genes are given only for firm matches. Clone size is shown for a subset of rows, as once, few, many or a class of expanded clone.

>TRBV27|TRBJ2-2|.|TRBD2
TGTGCCACAAAGGGACTAGCTTTAAACACCGGGGAGCTGTTTTTT
CATKGLALNTGELFF
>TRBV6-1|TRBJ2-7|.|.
TGTGCCAGCAGTACTGAGACTGTAACCGAGCAGTACTTC
CASSTETVTEQYF
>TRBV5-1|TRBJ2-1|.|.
TGCGCCAGCAGCTTGGCGGGTGGGCCGATCTCCTACAATGAGCAGTTCTTC
CASSLAGGPISYNEQFF
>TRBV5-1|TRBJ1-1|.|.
TGCGCCAGCAAGGGGTCGCGGCTTGAAGCTTTCTTT
CASKGSRLEAFF
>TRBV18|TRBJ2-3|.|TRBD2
TGTGCCAGCTCAACGCTAGTTGGCGGGAGTATAGGCGTTAAGCCAGATACGCAGTATTTT
CASSTLVGGSIGVKPDTQYF
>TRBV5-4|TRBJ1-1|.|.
TGTGCCAGCAGCTTGGAGCAGGGATTGAACACTGAAGCTTTCTTT
CASSLEQGLNTEAFF
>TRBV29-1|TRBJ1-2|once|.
TGCAGCGCCGGGACCTATGGCTACACCTTC
CSAGTYGYTF
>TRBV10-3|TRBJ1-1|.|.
TGTGCCATCAACGGACAGCCGAACACTGAAGCTTTCTTT
CAINGQPNTEAFF
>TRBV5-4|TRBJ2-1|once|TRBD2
TGTGCCAGCAGCTTGAGGACTAGCGGGAGGGTTGAGCAGTTCTTC
CASSLRTSGRVEQFF
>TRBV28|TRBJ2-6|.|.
TGTGCCAGCAACCGATGGTCTGGGGCCAACGTCCTGACTTTC
CASNRWSGANVLTF
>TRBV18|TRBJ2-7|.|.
TGTGCCAGCTCACCGTTCCCGGGATCGCTCACTGCGGGGCAGTACTTC
CASSPFPGSLTAGQYF
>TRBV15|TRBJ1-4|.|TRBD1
TGTGCCACCAGCAGAGATCTCGTTTGGGACAGCAGTAATGAAAAACTGTTTTTT
CATSRDLVWDSSNEKLFF
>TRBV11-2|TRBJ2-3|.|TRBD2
TGTGCCAGCAGCTCCACTAGCGGGAGTACAGATACGCAGTATTTT
CASSSTSGSTDTQYF
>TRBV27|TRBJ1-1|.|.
TGTGCCAGCAGTTACCATAAACACCACATGAACACTGAAGCTTTCTTT
CASSYHKHHMNTEAFF
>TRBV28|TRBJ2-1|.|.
TGTGCCAGCAGTTTAGCGGATAGTAAATACAATGAGCAGTTCTTC
CASSLADSKYNEQFF
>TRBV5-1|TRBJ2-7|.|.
TGCGCCAGCAGCTCATCCCAGGGGATCCCCTACGAGCAGTACTTC
CASSSSQGIPYEQYF
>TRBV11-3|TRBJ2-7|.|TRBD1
TGTGCCAGCAGCTTAGGGGGACAGATCTACGAGCAGTACTTC
CASSLGGQIYEQYF
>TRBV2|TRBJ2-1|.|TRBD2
TGTGCCAGCAGTTACTACGGGACTAGCGGTTACAATGAGCAGTTCTTC
CASSYYGTSGYNEQFF
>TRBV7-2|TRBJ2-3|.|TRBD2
TGTGCCAGCAGCTTAGTACTAGCGGGATACACAGATACGCAGTATTTT
CASSLVLAGYTDTQYF